This TCR beta chain comes out of a study of T cell responses to AZD1222 COVID-19 vaccine. Study-wide points: Spike-specific TCR breadth and depth were elevated following two AZD1222 doses. No repertoire was sampled before or during the peak T cell response, only after it. It was only a handful of AZD1222 recipients who were seropositive at baseline. Donors were mostly white British, more females; clonal diversity possibly underestimated.

Details on this clone: As yet, its antigen is unknown.

The ends lost 6 bases at V and 2 bases at J; junction bases unmatched: 5. Germline V CDR1 and CDR2: MNHEY, SVGAGI. This CDR3 is built from 14 residues. The data were produced by immunoSEQ multiplex PCR, yet TCRdb's version contains in-frame clones alone and is incomplete. This table holds some 100,000 clones, roughly 90% found once. This TCR derives from an adult in good health. The sample in question was peripheral blood, obtained on day 0 of AZD1222 vaccination. This rearrangement joins TRBV6-5 to TRBJ1-1; TRBD1 matches at 8 bases. In nucleotides, the CDR3 is TGTGCCAGCAGCTTTGGGACAGGAAACACTGAAGCTTTCTTT. Amino acids: CASSFGTGNTEAFF.